What follows is one T cell receptor beta chain and its context. No antigen is known for it. The junction had 13 bases not matched to a gene; V was cut back by 6 bases and J by 4 bases. This CDR3 has 16 amino acids. Looked up from germline, CDR1 is SGHNT and CDR2 is YYREEE (reference sequence). This specimen belongs to a study of cytomegalovirus exposure and HLA in healthy donors. Findings and limits, study-wide: There were three CMV-associated chains whose specificity for CMV antigens was confirmed in vitro.

The PCR had 60 Vbeta and 13 Jbeta primers. Data came from immunoSEQ multiplex PCR; TCRdb stores just in-frame clones and leaves some out. The repertoire includes under 95,000 clones, roughly 80% of them detected once, and 2.2% sits in the top ten. The clonotype comes from a man in his forties or fifties in good health and CMV-seronegative. The chain links TRBV5-4 to TRBJ1-2; 9 bases align to TRBD1. Input material: PBMCs. The CDR3 nucleotides read TGTGCCAGCAATAGGGGTGGACAGGGGAACTTCTATGGCTACACCTTC. Its protein product is CASNRGGQGNFYGYTF.